This T cell receptor beta chain comes out of a study of OX40 agonist ivuxolimab in advanced cancers. Patients were excluded for autoimmune disease history or systemic immunosuppression. Only one count was recorded for this clone. There are 19 residues in the CDR3. J lost 4 bases, V lost 3 bases, and 20 bases had no gene match. CDR1 is PRHDT, CDR2 FYEKMQ, per germline (reference sequence). Some clones are missing from TCRdb's copy, which holds only in-frame ones; the method was immunoSEQ multiplex PCR. This table holds approximately 48,000 clones, about 87% found once. This sequence joins TRBV13 and TRBJ2-7, with 8 nucleotides matching TRBD1. This TCR was sampled from an adult with an advanced solid tumor such as melanoma, head and neck, liver or kidney cancer. The sequencing here drew on CD4+ or CD8+ T cells sorted from blood, taken in a trial of the OX40 agonist ivuxolimab. Here the CDR3 DNA reads TGTGCCAGCAGCTTCCCCGGGACAGGCGTTACACCCACGGGGTACGAGCAGTACTTC. Encoded protein: CASSFPGTGVTPTGYEQYF.